These 8 T cell receptor beta chains came from one sample sequenced in a study of T-cell memory formation after mild COVID-19. Each CDR3 protein gets one entry after TCRdb re-called the 5' RACE reads with MiXCR. Of approximately 300,000 distinct CDR3 sequences listed, approximately 8% were seen once; the top ten hold less than 25%. The sequencing sample was made of PBMCs or a T cell subset sorted from them (not recorded which). Receptor source: a man aged 18 to 30 who had mild COVID-19 (a few samples of this study predate the infection). Cell type and time point are not known.

The chain links TRBV20-1 to TRBJ1-1; D ambiguous. CDR3 length: 14 amino acids. CDR1 DFQATT and CDR2 SNEGSKA come from the germline V gene (reference sequence). With 0 bases removed from V and 1 base from J, the gap between germline ends came to 9 bases. CDR3 in amino acids: CSARDWPRNTEAFF. CDR3 nucleotides: TGCAGTGCTAGAGATTGGCCGCGGAACACTGAAGCTTTCTTT.

The V and J genes are TRBV10-3 and TRBJ2-5, with a tentative D call TRBD2 (6 bases). The germline gives CDR1 ENHRY, CDR2 SYGVKD. The length of the CDR3 is 15 residues. V shed 9 bases and J shed 5 bases, with 22 bases lying between them. The CDR3 DNA reads as TGTGCCATATCCCGGACCGGGACTGCCAGGGAGACCCAGTACTTC. Translation: CAISRTGTARETQYF.

The chain is built from TRBV27 and TRBJ1-1, with TRBD1 as a possible D gene (6 bases). CDR1 and CDR2 (germline): MNHEY, SMNVEV (reference sequence). The CDR3 spans 14 residues. With 4 bases removed from V and 2 bases from J, the gap between germline ends came to 11 bases. CDR3 region: CASSSRQANTEAFF. In DNA form, the CDR3 reads TGTGCCAGCAGTTCCCGACAGGCTAACACTGAAGCTTTCTTT.

This clonotype was detected only a few times. This sequence joins TRBV24-1 and TRBJ2-1; TRBD2 is a possible D gene (7 bases). V was clipped by 5 bases and J by 2 bases, with 12 bases between them. Per germline, CDR1 KGHDR and CDR2 SFDVKD. CDR3 length equals 15 residues. The chain's CDR3 is CATSARGGAYNEQFF. The CDR3 DNA follows: TGTGCCACCAGTGCGAGGGGGGGCGCCTACAATGAGCAGTTCTTC.

This chain connects TRBV4-1 to TRBJ2-5; no firm D call. The CDR3 runs 14 residues. Trimming cost V 1 base and J 1 base, with 7 bases left between them. Germline V gene lookup returns CDR1 MGHRA and CDR2 YSYEKL. The CDR3 sequence: CASSQVASQETQYF. The CDR3 bases are TGCGCCAGCAGCCAAGTGGCTAGCCAAGAGACCCAGTACTTC.

This chain links TRBV11-1 with TRBJ2-2, with a possible D match to TRBD2 (6 bases). From germline, CDR1 is SGHAT and CDR2 FQDESV (reference sequence). V shed 0 bases and J shed 5 bases, with 19 bases lying between them. CDR3 length: 18 amino acids. The CDR3 region is CASSLARDRLLLTGELFF. The CDR3 DNA sequence: TGTGCCAGCAGCTTAGCGCGGGATAGGTTGCTATTGACCGGGGAGCTGTTTTTT. Looking up the rest from reference TRBV11-1 and TRBJ2-2 gives the full variable domain: EAEVAQSPRYKITEKSQAVAFWCDPISGHATLYWYRQILGQGPELLVQFQDESVVDDSQLPKDRFSAERLKGVDSTLKIQPAELGDSAMYLCASSLARDRLLLTGELFFGEGSRLTVL.

The sample holds a few counts of this clonotype. CDR3 region: CASIHAGGETQYF. The DNA of the CDR3 is TGTGCCAGCATCCACGCCGGAGGAGAGACCCAGTACTTC. The rearrangement links TRBV3-1 to TRBJ2-5, with TRBD2 as a possible D gene (5 bases). The CDR3 runs to 13 residues. Looked up from germline, CDR1 is LGHDT and CDR2 is YNNKEL (reference sequence). Trimming took 7 bases from V and 4 from J, leaving 13 bases between them.

This clonotype was counted ten times or more. The chain is built from TRBV3-1 and TRBJ1-1; 9 bases align to TRBD1. The CDR3 sequence is 13 residues long. Germline V gene data show CDR1 as LGHDT and CDR2 as YNNKEL (reference sequence). J was trimmed by 11 bases and V by 1 base; bases with no gene match: 5. CDR3 sequence: CASSQGQGERAFF. Written as DNA, the CDR3 is TGTGCCAGCAGCCAAGGACAGGGGGAAAGGGCTTTCTTT.